Each of the 24 T cell receptor beta chains below was sequenced from the same sample in a study of T cells in Graves' hyperthyroidism and ophthalmopathy. Researchers amplified the TCR beta CDR3 regions from RNA transcripts. HTBI primers drove first-round RT-PCR of the TCR CDR3. Using its own MiXCR run on the multiplex PCR reads, TCRdb lists one record per CDR3 protein. The sample has approximately 560,000 distinct CDR3 sequences; under 60% are singletons. The sample was peripheral blood or thyroid tissue (not recorded which). The receptors shown here come from a woman younger than 35 with Graves' hyperthyroidism.

Only one count was recorded for this clonotype. A read error may be the cause here, since a much bigger clone is one base away. The rearrangement joins TRBV15 to TRBJ2-7; TRBD1 agrees at 11 bases. V trimming: 3 bases; J trimming: 0 bases; junction bases outside the gene matches: 1. This CDR3 contains 15 residues. The V gene's germline CDR1 is LNHNV and CDR2 YYDKDF (reference sequence). CDR3 protein: CATSRGTGGSYEQYF. CDR3 sequence (DNA): TGTGCCACCAGCAGGGGGACAGGGGGCTCCTACGAGCAGTACTTC.

The chain joins TRBV20-1 to TRBJ2-2; D is unclear. The CDR3 length is 14 residues. Germline V gene sequence: CDR1 DFQATT, CDR2 SNEGSKA (reference sequence). V was pared by 0 bases and J by 3 bases, with 8 bases between. The CDR3, as DNA: TGCAGTGCTAGAGAAAATCAACACACCGGGGAGCTGTTTTTT. The encoded protein is CSARENQHTGELFF.

This chain uses TRBV7-9 with TRBJ1-5; TRBD1 matches at 8 bases. The CDR3 consists of 16 residues. The germline V gene has CDR1 SEHNR and CDR2 FQNEAQ (reference sequence). V dropped 5 bases and J dropped 6; count of bases not matched to a gene: 12. The CDR3 DNA follows: TGTGCCAGCAGCCAAGTCGGGACAGGATTTACTCAGCCCCAGCATTTT. Translated: CASSQVGTGFTQPQHF.

The chain carries TRBV11-1 and TRBJ1-1, with D possibly matching TRBD1 (5 bases). Germline lookup yields CDR1 SGHAT and CDR2 FQDESV (reference sequence). V was clipped by 11 bases and J by 0 bases, with 19 bases between them. The CDR3 covers 15 residues. In DNA, the CDR3 is TGTGCCTGGACCCCACAAGGCAGGGTGAACACTGAAGCTTTCTTT. It translates to CAWTPQGRVNTEAFF.

The V gene is TRBV20-1, the J gene TRBJ1-6; D is undetermined. CDR3 length: 15 residues. V lost 0 bases, J lost 10 bases, and 16 bases lay in between. Germline-derived CDR1 and CDR2 are DFQATT and SNEGSKA (reference sequence). CDR3 region: CSARDSGSRQSPLHF. CDR3 in DNA: TGCAGTGCTAGAGATTCGGGAAGTCGTCAGTCACCCCTCCACTTT.

The chain carries TRBV19 and TRBJ1-5; TRBD1 aligns across 8 bases. This CDR3 has 14 residues. The junction had 9 bases not matched to a gene; V was cut back by 7 bases and J by 7 bases. Germline-derived CDR1 and CDR2 are LNHDA and SQIVND (reference sequence). CDR3 nucleotide sequence: TGTGCCAGTACCTTTGGACAGGGAAAGCAGCCCCAGCATTTT. Amino acid sequence: CASTFGQGKQPQHF.

V and J are TRBV7-2 and TRBJ1-1; TRBD1 might be the D (6 bases). The V gene's germline CDR1 is SGHTA and CDR2 FQGNSA. The CDR3 length is 13 residues. V gave up 6 bases and J gave up 4 bases, with 12 bases separating them. As DNA, the CDR3 is TGTGCCAGCAGACTAGGGGGGCCCACTGAAGCTTTCTTT. It is translated as CASRLGGPTEAFF.

The chain employs TRBV12-3 or TRBV12-4 and TRBJ1-3; 7 bases map to TRBD1. With 4 bases clipped from V and 4 bases from J, the junction kept 7 bases outside the gene matches. This CDR3 has 15 residues. CDR3: CASSSATGLGNTIYF. The CDR3, as DNA: TGTGCCAGCAGTTCCGCGACAGGGTTAGGAAACACCATATATTTT.

J is TRBJ2-7 and V is TRBV10-1, with a weak D call TRBD1 (6 bases). Germline CDR1 is WNHNN and CDR2 is SYGVQD (reference sequence). The CDR3 length is 14 residues. V dropped 9 bases and J dropped 0 bases, with 15 bases sitting between them. CDR3 amino acids: CARPGHTSSYEQYF. The CDR3 nucleotides read TGCGCCAGACCGGGACATACAAGCTCCTACGAGCAGTACTTC.

This clonotype was seen at least ten times. V and J are TRBV20-1 and TRBJ2-7, with D perhaps matching TRBD2 (6 bases). The V gene lost 6 bases and the J gene lost 3 bases, with 15 bases spanning the gap. The germline V gene encodes CDR1 DFQATT and CDR2 SNEGSKA (reference sequence). The CDR3 is 13 residues long. CDR3 loop: CSASRDSSYEQYF. The CDR3 DNA sequence: TGCAGTGCCAGCCGGGACTCCAGCTACGAGCAGTACTTC.

The sample holds a few counts of this clonotype. The chain recombines TRBV5-6 with TRBJ1-1; no definite D call. CDR3 length: 12 amino acids. V gave up 0 bases and J gave up 7 bases, with 7 bases separating them. CDR1 is SGHDT and CDR2 is YYEEEE in the germline V gene. The chain's CDR3 is CASSLAQHEAFF. For the CDR3, the DNA is TGTGCCAGCAGCTTGGCACAGCATGAAGCTTTCTTT.

The V gene is TRBV7-2, the J gene TRBJ1-6, with 7 nucleotides matching TRBD1. V lost 2 bases to trimming and J lost 6 bases; unmatched junction nucleotides: 4. CDR1 SGHTA and CDR2 FQGNSA come from the germline V gene. This CDR3 has 15 residues. The CDR3 is CASSLNRGFNSPLHF. The CDR3 DNA reads TGTGCCAGCAGCTTAAACAGGGGTTTTAATTCACCCCTCCACTTT.

The CDR3 reads CARGQGDNYGYTF. The CDR3 DNA follows: TGTGCCAGAGGACAGGGAGACAACTATGGCTACACCTTC. The rearrangement uses TRBV25-1 and TRBJ1-2, with TRBD1 matching 8 bases. The CDR3 extends over 13 amino acids. Germline V gene data show CDR1 as MGHDK and CDR2 as SYGVNS. The V segment lost 9 bases and the J segment 2 bases; nucleotides outside the gene matches: 5.

The chain recombines TRBV7-9 with TRBJ2-7, with D possibly TRBD1 on 6 matching bases. Trimming took off 5 bases at V and 2 bases at J, with 10 bases between the two ends. CDR3 size: 13 residues. Germline V lookup: CDR1 SEHNR, CDR2 FQNEAQ (reference sequence). In DNA, the CDR3 is TGTGCCAGCAGCGGGGACATCCCCTACGAGCAGTACTTC. This codes for CASSGDIPYEQYF.

This chain connects TRBV5-4 to TRBJ1-2; the match to TRBD1 covers 8 bases. CDR3 size: 14 residues. Germline V lookup: CDR1 SGHNT, CDR2 YYREEE (reference sequence). Trimming cost V 4 bases and J 0 bases; bases outside gene matches: 2. The CDR3 loop is CASSPDRANYGYTF. CDR3 sequence (DNA): TGTGCCAGCAGCCCGGACAGGGCTAACTATGGCTACACCTTC.

Ten or more counts support this clonotype. The rearrangement links TRBV10-3 to TRBJ1-1; D is unclear. With 6 bases removed from V and 1 base from J, the gap between germline ends came to 12 bases. In germline, CDR1 is ENHRY, CDR2 SYGVKD. This CDR3 contains 14 residues. For the CDR3, the DNA is TGTGCCATCAGGCGGGAGGAGGGGAACACTGAAGCTTTCTTT. Translation: CAIRREEGNTEAFF.

The rearrangement joins TRBV25-1 to TRBJ1-2, with D perhaps matching TRBD1 (6 bases). The CDR3 consists of 15 residues. CDR1 and CDR2 from the germline V gene are MGHDK and SYGVNS. Trimming left V 9 bases short and J 5 bases short, with 22 bases between. CDR3 amino acids: CASTPVPPRGYGYTF. DNA of the CDR3: TGTGCCAGTACCCCTGTCCCTCCGAGGGGGTATGGCTACACCTTC.

This clonotype was counted a few times. This chain connects TRBV20-1 to TRBJ2-7, with 8 bases that match TRBD2. Looked up from germline, CDR1 is DFQATT and CDR2 is SNEGSKA (reference sequence). After removal of 5 bases from V and 5 bases from J, the junction contained 14 bases not matched to a gene. The CDR3 length is 15 residues. The CDR3 region is CSAPERGGASNEQYF. CDR3 DNA: TGCAGTGCTCCTGAACGGGGGGGGGCTTCGAACGAGCAGTACTTC.

The J gene is TRBJ2-2, the V gene TRBV4-1; D unclear. The CDR3 has 14 amino acids. The germline V gene has CDR1 MGHRA and CDR2 YSYEKL. Trimming took off 0 bases at V and 8 bases at J, with 10 bases between the two ends. DNA of the CDR3: TGCGCCAGCAGCCAAGATAGTCCTTGGGGGGAGCTGTTTTTT. Encoded protein: CASSQDSPWGELFF.

To note about this clonotype: A much larger clonotype is one base distant, so this may be a read error. The V and J genes are TRBV6-2 or TRBV6-3 and TRBJ2-2; D possibly corresponds to TRBD2 (5 bases). The CDR3 extends over 11 amino acids. CDR1 is MNHEY and CDR2 is SVGEGT in the germline V gene. The CDR3: CATHHHGELLF. The DNA of the CDR3 is TGTGCCACCCATCATCACGGGGAGCTGCTTTTT.

The chain recombines TRBV7-8 with TRBJ1-1; D not certain. Looked up from germline, CDR1 is SGHVS and CDR2 is FQNEAQ. Trimming cost V 3 bases and J 3 bases, with 11 bases left between them. This CDR3 is 14 amino acids long. The CDR3 DNA reads TGTGCCAGCAGCTTGGGTGCACTGGACACTGAAGCTTTCTTT. This codes for CASSLGALDTEAFF.

The J gene is TRBJ2-7, the V gene TRBV7-3, with TRBD2 matching over 8 bases. After removal of 0 bases from V and 6 bases from J, the junction contained 7 bases not matched to a gene. Germline CDR1 and CDR2: SGHTA and FQGTGA. This CDR3 is 15 amino acids long. The CDR3 DNA is TGTGCCAGCAGCTTAACTGGAAGCGCGGGGGGCGAGCAGTACTTC. Translation: CASSLTGSAGGEQYF.

The gene calls are TRBV25-1 and TRBJ2-5; TRBD2 might be the D (5 bases). The CDR3 has 16 residues. Germline V CDR1 and CDR2: MGHDK, SYGVNS. The V and J ends lost 6 bases and 1 base respectively, with 18 bases between them. The CDR3, as DNA: TGTGCCAGCAGCGCGCTCTTGAAGGAGGCCCAAGAGACCCAGTACTTC. Its translation is CASSALLKEAQETQYF.

This rearrangement joins TRBV29-1 to TRBJ1-1; D is possibly TRBD1 (5 bases). V lost 4 bases, J lost 1 base, and 10 bases lay in between. The CDR3 totals 13 residues. Germline values: CDR1 SQVTM, CDR2 ANQGSEA. This CDR3 is CSVALGENTEAFF. The CDR3 DNA reads as TGCAGCGTTGCTCTGGGGGAGAACACTGAAGCTTTCTTT.